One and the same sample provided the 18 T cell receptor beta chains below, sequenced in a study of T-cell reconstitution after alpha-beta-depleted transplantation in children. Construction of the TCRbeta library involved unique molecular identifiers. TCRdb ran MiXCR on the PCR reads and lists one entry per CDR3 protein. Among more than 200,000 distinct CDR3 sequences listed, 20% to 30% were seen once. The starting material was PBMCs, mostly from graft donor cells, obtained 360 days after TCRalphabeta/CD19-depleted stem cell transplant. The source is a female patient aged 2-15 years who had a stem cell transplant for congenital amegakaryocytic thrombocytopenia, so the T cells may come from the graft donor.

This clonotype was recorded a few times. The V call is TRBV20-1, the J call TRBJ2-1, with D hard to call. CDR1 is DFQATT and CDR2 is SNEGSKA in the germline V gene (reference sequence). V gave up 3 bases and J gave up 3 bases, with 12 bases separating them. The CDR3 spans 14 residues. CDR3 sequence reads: CSASLAPFYNEQFF. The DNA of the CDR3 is TGCAGTGCTAGTTTGGCCCCGTTCTACAATGAGCAGTTCTTC.

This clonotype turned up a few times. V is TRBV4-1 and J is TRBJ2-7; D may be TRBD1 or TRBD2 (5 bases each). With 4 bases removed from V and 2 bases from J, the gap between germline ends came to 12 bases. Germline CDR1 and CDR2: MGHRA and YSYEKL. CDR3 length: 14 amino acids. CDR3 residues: CASSPGTEAYEQYF. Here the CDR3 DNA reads TGCGCCAGCAGCCCCGGGACGGAGGCCTACGAGCAGTACTTC.

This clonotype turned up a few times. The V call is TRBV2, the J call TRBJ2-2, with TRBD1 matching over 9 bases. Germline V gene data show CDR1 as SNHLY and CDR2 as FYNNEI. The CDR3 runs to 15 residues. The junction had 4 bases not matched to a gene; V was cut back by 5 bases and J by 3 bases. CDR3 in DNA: TGTGCCAGCAGTCGGGACAGGGACGACACCGGGGAGCTGTTTTTT. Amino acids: CASSRDRDDTGELFF.

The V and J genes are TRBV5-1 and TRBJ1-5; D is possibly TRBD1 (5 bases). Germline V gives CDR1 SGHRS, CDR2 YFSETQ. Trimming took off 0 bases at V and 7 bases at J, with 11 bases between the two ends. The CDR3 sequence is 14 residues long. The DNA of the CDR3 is TGCGCCAGCAGCTTGGTGGCAGGGAACCAGCCCCAGCATTTT. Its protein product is CASSLVAGNQPQHF.

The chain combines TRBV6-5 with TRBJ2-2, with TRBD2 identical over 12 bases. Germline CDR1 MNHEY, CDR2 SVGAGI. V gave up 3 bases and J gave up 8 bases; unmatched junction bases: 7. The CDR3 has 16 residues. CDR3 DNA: TGTGCCAGCAGTTATTATCTAGCGGGGGGGCCTGGGGAGCTGTTTTTT. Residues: CASSYYLAGGPGELFF.

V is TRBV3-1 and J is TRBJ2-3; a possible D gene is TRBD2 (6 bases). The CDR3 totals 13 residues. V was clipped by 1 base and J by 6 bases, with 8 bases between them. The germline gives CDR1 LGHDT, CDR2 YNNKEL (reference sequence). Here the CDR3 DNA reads TGTGCCAGCAGCCAAGTGGCGGGGGATACGCAGTATTTT. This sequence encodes CASSQVAGDTQYF.

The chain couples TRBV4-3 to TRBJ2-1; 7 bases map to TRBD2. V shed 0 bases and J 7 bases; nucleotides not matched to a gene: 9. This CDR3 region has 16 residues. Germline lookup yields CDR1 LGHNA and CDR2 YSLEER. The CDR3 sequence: CASSQDRATRGNEQFF. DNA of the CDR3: TGCGCCAGCAGCCAAGATCGTGCGACGCGGGGGAATGAGCAGTTCTTC.

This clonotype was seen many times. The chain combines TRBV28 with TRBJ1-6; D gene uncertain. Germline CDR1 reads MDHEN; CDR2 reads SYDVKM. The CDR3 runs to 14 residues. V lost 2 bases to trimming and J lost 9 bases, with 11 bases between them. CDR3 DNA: TGTGCCAGCAGTTTAGCCCCGGTTACTTCACCCCTCCACTTT. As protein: CASSLAPVTSPLHF.

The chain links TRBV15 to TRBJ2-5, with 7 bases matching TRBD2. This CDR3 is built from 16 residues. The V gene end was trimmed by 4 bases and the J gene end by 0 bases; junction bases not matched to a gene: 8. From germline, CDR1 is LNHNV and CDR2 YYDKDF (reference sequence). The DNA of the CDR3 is TGTGCCACCAGCAACGGGAGGATGGGGTACCAAGAGACCCAGTACTTC. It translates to CATSNGRMGYQETQYF.

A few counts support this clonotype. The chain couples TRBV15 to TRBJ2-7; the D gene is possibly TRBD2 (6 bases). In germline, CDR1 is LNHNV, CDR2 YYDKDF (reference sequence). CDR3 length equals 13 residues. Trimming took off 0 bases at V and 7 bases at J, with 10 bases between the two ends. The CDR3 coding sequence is TGTGCCACCAGCAGAGATCTTCGGGGGGAGCAGTACTTC. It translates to CATSRDLRGEQYF.

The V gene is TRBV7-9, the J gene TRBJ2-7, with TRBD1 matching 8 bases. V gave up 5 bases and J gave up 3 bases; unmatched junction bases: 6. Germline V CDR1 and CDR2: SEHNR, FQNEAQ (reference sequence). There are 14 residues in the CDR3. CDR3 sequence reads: CASSLDRGNYEQYF. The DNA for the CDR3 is TGTGCCAGCAGCCTCGACAGGGGAAACTACGAGCAGTACTTC.

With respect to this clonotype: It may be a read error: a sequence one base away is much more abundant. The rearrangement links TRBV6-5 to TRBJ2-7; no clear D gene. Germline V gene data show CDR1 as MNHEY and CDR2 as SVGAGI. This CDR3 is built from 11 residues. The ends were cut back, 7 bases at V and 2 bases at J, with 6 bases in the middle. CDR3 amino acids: CASKQAYEQYF. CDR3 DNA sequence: TGTGCCAGCAAGCAGGCCTACGAGCAGTACTTC.

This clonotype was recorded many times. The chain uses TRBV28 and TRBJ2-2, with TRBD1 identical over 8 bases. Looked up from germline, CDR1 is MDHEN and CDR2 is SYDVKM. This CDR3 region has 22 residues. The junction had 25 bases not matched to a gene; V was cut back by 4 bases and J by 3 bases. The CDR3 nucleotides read TGTGCCAGCAGTTCACAATTCCCGGACAGGGATAATGATGAACTTTACACCGGGGAGCTGTTTTTT. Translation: CASSSQFPDRDNDELYTGELFF.

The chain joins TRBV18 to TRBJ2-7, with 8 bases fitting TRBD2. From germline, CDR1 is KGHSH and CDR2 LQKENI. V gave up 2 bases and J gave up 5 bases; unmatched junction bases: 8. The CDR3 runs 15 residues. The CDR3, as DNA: TGTGCCAGCTCACCAACGGGAGGGCCGGGGAACGAGCAGTACTTC. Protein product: CASSPTGGPGNEQYF.

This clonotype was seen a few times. This CDR3 reads CASIGTGGAGHF. CDR3 DNA sequence: TGTGCCAGCATCGGGACAGGGGGCGCTGGTCACTTT. The chain joins TRBV28 to TRBJ1-6, with 12 bases that match TRBD1. Per germline, CDR1 MDHEN and CDR2 SYDVKM. The CDR3 loop spans 12 amino acids. With V trimmed by 7 bases and J by 19 bases, 8 bases remained unmatched.

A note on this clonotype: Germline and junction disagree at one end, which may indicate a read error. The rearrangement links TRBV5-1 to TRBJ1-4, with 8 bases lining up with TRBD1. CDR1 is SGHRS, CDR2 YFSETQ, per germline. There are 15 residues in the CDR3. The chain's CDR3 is CASTLRTGTNEKLFF. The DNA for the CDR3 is TGCGCCAGCACCTTGAGGACAGGGACTAATGAAAAACTGTTTTTT.

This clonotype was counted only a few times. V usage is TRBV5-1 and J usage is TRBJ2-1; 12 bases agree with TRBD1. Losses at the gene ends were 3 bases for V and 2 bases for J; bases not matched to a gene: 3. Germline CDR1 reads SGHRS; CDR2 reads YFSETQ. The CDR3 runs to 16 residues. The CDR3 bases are TGCGCCAGCAGCTCCGGGACAGGGGGCCCCTACAATGAGCAGTTCTTC. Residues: CASSSGTGGPYNEQFF.

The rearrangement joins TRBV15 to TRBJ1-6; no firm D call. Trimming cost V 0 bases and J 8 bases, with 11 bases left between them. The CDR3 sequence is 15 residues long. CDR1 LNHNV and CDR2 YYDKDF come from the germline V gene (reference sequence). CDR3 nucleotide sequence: TGTGCCACCAGCAGAGATCCCGGTATGGATTCACCCCTCCACTTT. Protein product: CATSRDPGMDSPLHF.